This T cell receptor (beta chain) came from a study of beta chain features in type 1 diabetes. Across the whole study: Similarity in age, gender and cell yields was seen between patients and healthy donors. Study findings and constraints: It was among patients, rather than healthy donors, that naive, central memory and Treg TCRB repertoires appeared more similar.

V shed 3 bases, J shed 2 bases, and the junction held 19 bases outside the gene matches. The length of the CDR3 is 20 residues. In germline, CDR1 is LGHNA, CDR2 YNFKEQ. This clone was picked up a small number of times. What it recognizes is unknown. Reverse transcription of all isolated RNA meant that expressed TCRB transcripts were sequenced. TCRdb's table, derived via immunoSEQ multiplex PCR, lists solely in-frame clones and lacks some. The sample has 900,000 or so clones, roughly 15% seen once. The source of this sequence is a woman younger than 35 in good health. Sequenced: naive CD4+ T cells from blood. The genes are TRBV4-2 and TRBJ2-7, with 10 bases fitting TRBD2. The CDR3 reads CASSQGASGSFVLNAYEQYF. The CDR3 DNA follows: TGTGCCAGCAGCCAGGGGGCTAGCGGGAGCTTCGTTTTGAACGCCTACGAGCAGTACTTC.